The sequence of this T cell receptor beta chain was determined in a study of T cell repertoires in cytomegalovirus infection. About the study: An indication of both CMV infection and matching HLA type came from public TCR beta signatures. Whole-study findings and limits: Accumulated public TCR beta family frequency recognized individuals carrying CMV together with the relevant HLA. In two of eight donors, the top clonotype was HLA-C-restricted CMV-specific.

This CDR3 spans 15 amino acids. V lost 4 bases and J 0 bases, leaving 9 bases between the germline ends. Germline V gives CDR1 MNHEY, CDR2 SVGEGT. In TCRdb, the reads were re-called with MiXCR into one record per CDR3 protein. The profile covers under 200,000 distinct CDR3 sequences, with 8% to 10% appearing a single time and about 4.2% taken by the ten largest. Concerning this clonotype itself: Its specificity is not known.

The V and J genes are TRBV6-2 or TRBV6-3 and TRBJ2-2; unclear D gene. Sequences were obtained from PBMCs. The sequence derives from a human donor in good health (CMV status not recorded). Some clones in this sample may be carry-over from other donors' samples. CDR3: CASSSVRPNTGELFF. The CDR3, as DNA: TGTGCCAGCAGTTCTGTCAGACCGAACACCGGGGAGCTGTTTTTT.